Reported below is one T cell receptor beta chain. Vbeta (60) and Jbeta (13) primers were used in the PCR. Clones were sequenced by immunoSEQ multiplex PCR, and TCRdb holds only the in-frame ones, with some missing. The sample records 50,000 or so clones, 72% being singletons. These data originate in a study of cytomegalovirus exposure and HLA in healthy donors. This CDR3 is built from 16 residues. After removal of 4 bases from V and 3 bases from J, the junction contained 5 bases not matched to a gene. Germline CDR1 is SGHNT and CDR2 is YYREEE (reference sequence). V gene TRBV5-4 combines with J gene TRBJ2-7, with 15 bases lining up with TRBD2. This receptor was obtained from a woman aged 45-65 years in good health and CMV-seronegative. Source material: PBMCs. CDR3 residues: CASSPGLAGGIYEQYF. The CDR3 nucleotides read TGTGCCAGCAGCCCGGGACTAGCGGGAGGCATCTACGAGCAGTACTTC.